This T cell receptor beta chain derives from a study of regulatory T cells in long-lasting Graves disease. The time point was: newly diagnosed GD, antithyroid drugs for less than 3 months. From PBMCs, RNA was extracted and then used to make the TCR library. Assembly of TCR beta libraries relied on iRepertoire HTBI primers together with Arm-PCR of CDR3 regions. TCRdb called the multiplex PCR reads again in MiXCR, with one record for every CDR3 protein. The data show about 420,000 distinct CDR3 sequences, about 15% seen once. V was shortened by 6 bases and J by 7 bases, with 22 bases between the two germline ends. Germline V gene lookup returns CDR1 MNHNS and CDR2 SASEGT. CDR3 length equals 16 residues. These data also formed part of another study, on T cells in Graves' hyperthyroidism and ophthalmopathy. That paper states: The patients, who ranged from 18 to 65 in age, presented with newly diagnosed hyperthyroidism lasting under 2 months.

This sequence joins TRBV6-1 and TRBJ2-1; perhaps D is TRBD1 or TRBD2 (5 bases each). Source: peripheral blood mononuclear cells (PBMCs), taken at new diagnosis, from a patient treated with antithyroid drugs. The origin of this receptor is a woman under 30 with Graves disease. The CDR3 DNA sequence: TGTGCCAGCAGACTACAATTGGACGGGGACCTAAATGAGCAGTTCTTC. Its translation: CASRLQLDGDLNEQFF.